This TCR beta chain was retrieved from a study of blood T cell repertoires in COVID-19. Study details: Some COVID-19 samples were acute and others convalescent; all came from the United States, Italy and Spain.

J lost 4 bases, V lost 4 bases, and 10 bases had no gene match. The CDR3 runs to 15 residues. Germline V lookup: CDR1 SGHNT, CDR2 YYREEE (reference sequence). Assay: immunoSEQ multiplex PCR; the TCRdb copy retains only in-frame clones and omits some. The sample records about 170,000 clones, about nine tenths being singletons. Seattle's enrolled individuals joined amid active infection and were then monitored longitudinally. Source material: peripheral blood. The rearrangement uses TRBV5-4 and TRBJ1-2; 7 bases line up with TRBD1. The sequence came from a man between 18 and 35 years old with COVID-19, enrolled during active disease. The CDR3 bases are TGTGCCAGCAGCCTCGGGACAGAGTTTGTCTATGGCTACACCTTC. Translated: CASSLGTEFVYGYTF.